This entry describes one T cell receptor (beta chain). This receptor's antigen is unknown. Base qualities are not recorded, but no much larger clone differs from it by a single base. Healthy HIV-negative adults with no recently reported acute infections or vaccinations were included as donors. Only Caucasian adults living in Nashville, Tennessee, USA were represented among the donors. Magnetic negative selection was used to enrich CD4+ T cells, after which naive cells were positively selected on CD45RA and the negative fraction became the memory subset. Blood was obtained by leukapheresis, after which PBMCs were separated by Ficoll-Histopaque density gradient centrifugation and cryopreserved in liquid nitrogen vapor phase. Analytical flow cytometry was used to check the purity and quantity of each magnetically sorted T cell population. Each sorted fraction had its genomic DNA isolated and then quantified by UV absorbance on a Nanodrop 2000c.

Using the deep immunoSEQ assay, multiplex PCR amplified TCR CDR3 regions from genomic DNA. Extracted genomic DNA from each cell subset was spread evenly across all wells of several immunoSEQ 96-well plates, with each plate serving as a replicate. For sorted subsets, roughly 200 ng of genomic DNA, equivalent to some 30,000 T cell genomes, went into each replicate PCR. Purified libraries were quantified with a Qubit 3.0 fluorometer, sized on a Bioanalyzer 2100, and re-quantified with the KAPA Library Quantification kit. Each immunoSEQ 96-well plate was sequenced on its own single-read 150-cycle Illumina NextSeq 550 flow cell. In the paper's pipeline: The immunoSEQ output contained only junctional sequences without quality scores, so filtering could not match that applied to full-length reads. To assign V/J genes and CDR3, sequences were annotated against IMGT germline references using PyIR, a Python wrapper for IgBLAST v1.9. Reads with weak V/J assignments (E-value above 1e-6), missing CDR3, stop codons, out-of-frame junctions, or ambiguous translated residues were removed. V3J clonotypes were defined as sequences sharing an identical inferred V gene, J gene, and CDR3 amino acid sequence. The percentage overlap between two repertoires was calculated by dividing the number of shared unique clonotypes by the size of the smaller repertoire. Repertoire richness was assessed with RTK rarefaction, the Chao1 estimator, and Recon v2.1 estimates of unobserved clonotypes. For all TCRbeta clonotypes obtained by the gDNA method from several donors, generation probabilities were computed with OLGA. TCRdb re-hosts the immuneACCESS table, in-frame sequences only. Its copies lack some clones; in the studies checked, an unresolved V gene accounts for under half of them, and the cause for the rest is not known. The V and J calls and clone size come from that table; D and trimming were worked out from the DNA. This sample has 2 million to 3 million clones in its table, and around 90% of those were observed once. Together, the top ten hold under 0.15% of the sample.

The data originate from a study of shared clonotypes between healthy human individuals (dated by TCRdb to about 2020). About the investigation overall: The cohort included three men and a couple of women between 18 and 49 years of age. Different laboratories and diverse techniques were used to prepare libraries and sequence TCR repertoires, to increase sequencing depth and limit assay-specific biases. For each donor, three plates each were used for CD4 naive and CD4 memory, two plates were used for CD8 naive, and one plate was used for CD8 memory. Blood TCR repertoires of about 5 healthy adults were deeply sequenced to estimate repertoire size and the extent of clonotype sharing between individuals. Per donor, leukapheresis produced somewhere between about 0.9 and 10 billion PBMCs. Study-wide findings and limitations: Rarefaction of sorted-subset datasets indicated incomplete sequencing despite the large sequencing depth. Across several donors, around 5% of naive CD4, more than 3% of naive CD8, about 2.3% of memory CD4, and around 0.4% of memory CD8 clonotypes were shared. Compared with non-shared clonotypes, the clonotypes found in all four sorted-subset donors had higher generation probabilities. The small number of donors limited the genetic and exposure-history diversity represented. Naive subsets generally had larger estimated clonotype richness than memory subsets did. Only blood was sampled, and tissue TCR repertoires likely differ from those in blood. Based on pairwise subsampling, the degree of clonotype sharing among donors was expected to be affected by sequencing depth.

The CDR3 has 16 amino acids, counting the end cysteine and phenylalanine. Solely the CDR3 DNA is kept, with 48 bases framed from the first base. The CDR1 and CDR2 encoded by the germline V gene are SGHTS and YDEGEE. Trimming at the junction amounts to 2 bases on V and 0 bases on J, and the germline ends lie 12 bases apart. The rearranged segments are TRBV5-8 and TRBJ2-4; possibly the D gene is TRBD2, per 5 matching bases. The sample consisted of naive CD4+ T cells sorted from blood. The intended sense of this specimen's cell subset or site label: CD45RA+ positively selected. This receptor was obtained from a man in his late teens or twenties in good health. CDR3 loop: CASSFYSGLAKNIQYF. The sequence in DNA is TGTGCCAGCAGCTTTTACAGCGGATTAGCCAAAAACATTCAGTACTTC.